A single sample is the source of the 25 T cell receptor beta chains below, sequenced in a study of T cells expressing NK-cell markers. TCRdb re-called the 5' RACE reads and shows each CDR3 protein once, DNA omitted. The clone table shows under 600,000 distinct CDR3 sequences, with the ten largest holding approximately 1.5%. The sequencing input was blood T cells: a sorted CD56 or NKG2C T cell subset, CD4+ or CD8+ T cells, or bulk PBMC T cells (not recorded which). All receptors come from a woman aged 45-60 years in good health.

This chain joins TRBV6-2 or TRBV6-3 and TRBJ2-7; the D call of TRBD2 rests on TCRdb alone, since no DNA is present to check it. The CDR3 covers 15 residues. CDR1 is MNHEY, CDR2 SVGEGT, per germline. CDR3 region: CASRRLAGVLSEQYF.

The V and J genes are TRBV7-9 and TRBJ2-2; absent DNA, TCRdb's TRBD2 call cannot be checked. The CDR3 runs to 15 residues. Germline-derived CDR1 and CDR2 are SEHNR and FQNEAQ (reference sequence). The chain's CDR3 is CASSPKGLNTGELFF. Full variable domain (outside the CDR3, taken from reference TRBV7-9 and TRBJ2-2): DTGVSQNPRHKITKRGQNVTFRCDPISEHNRLYWYRQTLGQGPEFLTYFQNEAQLEKSRLLSDRFSAERPKGSFSTLEIQRTEQGDSAMYLCASSPKGLNTGELFFGEGSRLTVL.

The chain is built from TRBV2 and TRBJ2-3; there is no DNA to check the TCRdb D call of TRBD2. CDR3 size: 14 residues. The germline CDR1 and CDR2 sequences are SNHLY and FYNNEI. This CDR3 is CASSDRRVSDTQYF.

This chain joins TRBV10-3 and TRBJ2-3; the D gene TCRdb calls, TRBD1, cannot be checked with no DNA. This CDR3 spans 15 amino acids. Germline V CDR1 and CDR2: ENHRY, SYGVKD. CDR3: CAASGTRIFTDTQYF.

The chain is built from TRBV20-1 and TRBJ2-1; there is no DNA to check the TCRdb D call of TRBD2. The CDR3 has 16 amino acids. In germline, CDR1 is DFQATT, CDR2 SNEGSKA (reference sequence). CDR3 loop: CSASLLREGRNNEQFF.

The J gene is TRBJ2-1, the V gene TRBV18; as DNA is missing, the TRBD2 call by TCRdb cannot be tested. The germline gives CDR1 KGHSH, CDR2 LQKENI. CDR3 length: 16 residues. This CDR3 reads CASSPLGTSGDNEQFF.

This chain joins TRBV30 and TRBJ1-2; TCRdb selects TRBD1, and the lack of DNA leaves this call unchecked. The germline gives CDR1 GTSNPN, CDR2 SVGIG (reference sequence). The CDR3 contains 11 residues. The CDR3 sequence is CASTGSGGYTF. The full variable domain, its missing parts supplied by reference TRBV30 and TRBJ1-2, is SQTIHQWPATLVQPVGSPLSLECTVEGTSNPNLYWYRQAAGRGLQLLFYSVGIGQISSEVPQNLSASRPQDRQFILSSKKLLLSDSGFYLCASTGSGGYTFGSGTRLTVV.

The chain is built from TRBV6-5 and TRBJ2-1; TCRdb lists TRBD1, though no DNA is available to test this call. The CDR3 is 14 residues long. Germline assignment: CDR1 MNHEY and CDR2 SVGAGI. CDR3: CASSAGIGDHEQFF.

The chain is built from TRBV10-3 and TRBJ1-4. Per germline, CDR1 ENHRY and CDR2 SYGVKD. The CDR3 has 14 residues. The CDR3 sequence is CAISDVSRNEKLFF.

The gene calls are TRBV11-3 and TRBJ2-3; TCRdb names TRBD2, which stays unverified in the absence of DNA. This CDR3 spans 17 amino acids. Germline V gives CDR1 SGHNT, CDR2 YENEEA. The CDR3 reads CASSLETASGSLDTQYF.

CDR3 sequence: CASSFRTGNTEAFF. This chain links TRBV5-1 with TRBJ1-1. This CDR3 contains 14 residues. Germline V gives CDR1 SGHRS, CDR2 YFSETQ.

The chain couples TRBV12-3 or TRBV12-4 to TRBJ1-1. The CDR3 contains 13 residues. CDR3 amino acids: CASSTQLGSKAFF.

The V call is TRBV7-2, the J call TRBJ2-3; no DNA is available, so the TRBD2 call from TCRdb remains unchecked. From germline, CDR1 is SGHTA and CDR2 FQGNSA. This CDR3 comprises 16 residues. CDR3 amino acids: CASSAARSDSTDTQYF.

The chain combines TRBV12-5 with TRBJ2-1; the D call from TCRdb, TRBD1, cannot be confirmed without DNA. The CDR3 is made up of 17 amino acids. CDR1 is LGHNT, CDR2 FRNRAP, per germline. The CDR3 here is CASFWDRGPNSYNEQFF. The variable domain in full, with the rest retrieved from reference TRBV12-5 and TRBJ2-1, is DARVTQTPRHKVTEMGQEVTMRCQPILGHNTVFWYRQTMMQGLELLAYFRNRAPLDDSGMPKDRFSAEMPDATLATLKIQPSEPRDSAVYFCASFWDRGPNSYNEQFFGPGTRLTVL.

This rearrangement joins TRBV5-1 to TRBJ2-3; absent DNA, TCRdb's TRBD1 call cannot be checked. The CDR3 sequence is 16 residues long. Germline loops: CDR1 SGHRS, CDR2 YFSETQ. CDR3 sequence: CASSLERGGGTDTQYF.

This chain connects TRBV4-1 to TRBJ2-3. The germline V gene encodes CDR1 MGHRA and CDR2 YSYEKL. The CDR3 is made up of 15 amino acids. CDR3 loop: CASSQVVSWADTQYF.

CDR3 region: CASSLRQGEGYTF. The chain links TRBV3-1 to TRBJ1-2. The CDR3 runs to 13 residues. CDR1 is LGHDT and CDR2 is YNNKEL in the germline V gene (reference sequence).

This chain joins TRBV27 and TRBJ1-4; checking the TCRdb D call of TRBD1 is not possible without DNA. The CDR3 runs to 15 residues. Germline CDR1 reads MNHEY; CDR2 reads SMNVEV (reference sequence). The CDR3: CASRASGATNEKLFF.

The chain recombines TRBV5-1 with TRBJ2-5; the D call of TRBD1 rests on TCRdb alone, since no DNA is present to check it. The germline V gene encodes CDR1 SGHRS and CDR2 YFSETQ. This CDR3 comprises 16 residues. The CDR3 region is CASSSESRGHQETQYF.

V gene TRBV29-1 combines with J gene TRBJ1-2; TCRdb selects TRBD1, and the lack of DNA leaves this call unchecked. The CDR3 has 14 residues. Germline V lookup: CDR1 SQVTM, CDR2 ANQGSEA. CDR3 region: CSVGRDGAGDGYTF.

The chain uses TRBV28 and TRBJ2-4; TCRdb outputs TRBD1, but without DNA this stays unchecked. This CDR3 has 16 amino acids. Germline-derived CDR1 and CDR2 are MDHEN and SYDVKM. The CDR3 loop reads CASSLGSGGGQNIQYF.

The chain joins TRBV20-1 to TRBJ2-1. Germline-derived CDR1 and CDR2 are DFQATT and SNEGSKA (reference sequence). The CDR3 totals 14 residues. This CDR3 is CSARDVETYNEQFF.

CDR3 sequence: CAISLAGGNYEQYF. The chain is built from TRBV10-3 and TRBJ2-7; TCRdb picks TRBD2, but there is no DNA to check that call. The CDR3 extends over 14 amino acids. Germline-derived CDR1 and CDR2 are ENHRY and SYGVKD.

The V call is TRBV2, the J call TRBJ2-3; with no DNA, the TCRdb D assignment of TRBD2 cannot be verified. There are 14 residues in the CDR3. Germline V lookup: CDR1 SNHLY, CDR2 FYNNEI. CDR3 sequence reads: CASSPRLAGGTQYF.

The CDR3 is CASSSTSRYEQYF. The rearrangement uses TRBV28 and TRBJ2-7; TCRdb selects TRBD2, and the lack of DNA leaves this call unchecked. The CDR3 has 13 residues. CDR1 is MDHEN, CDR2 SYDVKM, per germline.